The 8 T cell receptor beta chains listed next were all sequenced from one sample in a study of CD8 T cells in ankylosing spondylitis. Study-wide points: Apparently characteristic of ankylosing spondylitis blood was a TCR beta motif (fewer than ten highly homologous variants).

The antigens these receptors bind are not known. TCRdb passed the 5' RACE reads through MiXCR, listing each CDR3 protein once. The sample shows around 440,000 distinct CDR3 sequences, approximately 17% of them seen only once. The sequenced sample consisted of blood, either unsorted or a sorted T cell fraction (not recorded which). The receptor source for this set is a male donor with ankylosing spondylitis.

A few counts support this clonotype. This chain links TRBV12-3 or TRBV12-4 with TRBJ1-5, with D perhaps matching TRBD1 (6 bases). The ends were cut back, 5 bases at V and 9 bases at J, with 11 bases in the middle. The CDR3 consists of 12 residues. Written as DNA, the CDR3 is TGTGCCAGCAGTAGTAAGGGGGGGCCCCAGCATTTT. Its protein product is CASSSKGGPQHF.

This clonotype was picked up a small number of times. J is TRBJ2-7 and V is TRBV24-1; a possible D gene is TRBD2 (6 bases). Germline V gene data show CDR1 as KGHDR and CDR2 as SFDVKD. The ends were cut back, 0 bases at V and 2 bases at J, with 19 bases in the middle. This CDR3 comprises 18 residues. The CDR3 DNA reads TGTGCCACCAGTGATTTGCAAACTTTTGGCAGGGAGGCCTACGAGCAGTACTTC. Its translation is CATSDLQTFGREAYEQYF.

V usage is TRBV2 and J usage is TRBJ2-7, with 9 positions matching TRBD2. From germline, CDR1 is SNHLY and CDR2 FYNNEI. J was trimmed by 3 bases and V by 6 bases; bases with no gene match: 6. The CDR3 runs to 14 residues. Here the CDR3 reads CASRASGISYEQYF. The CDR3 region has the DNA TGTGCCAGCAGGGCTAGCGGGATAAGCTACGAGCAGTACTTC. The entire variable domain, with the rest obtained from reference TRBV2 and TRBJ2-7, is as follows: EPEVTQTPSHQVTQMGQEVILRCVPISNHLYFYWYRQILGQKVEFLVSFYNNEISEKSEIFDDQFSVERPDGSNFTLKIRSTKLEDSAMYFCASRASGISYEQYFGPGTRLTVT.

V gene TRBV6-5 combines with J gene TRBJ1-2, with D unclear. Germline-derived CDR1 and CDR2 are MNHEY and SVGAGI. The CDR3 spans 12 residues. V was trimmed by 7 bases and J by 8 bases, leaving 14 bases between them. The CDR3 spells CASTGGLGGYTF. The CDR3, as DNA: TGTGCCAGCACAGGCGGGCTAGGAGGCTACACCTTC.

This clonotype turned up a few times. This sequence joins TRBV7-9 and TRBJ2-3, with TRBD2 as a possible D gene (6 bases). CDR1 and CDR2 from the germline V gene are SEHNR and FQNEAQ (reference sequence). The ends were cut back, 3 bases at V and 2 bases at J, with 9 bases in the middle. The CDR3 extends over 14 amino acids. CDR3 coding DNA: TGTGCCAGCAGCTTTAGCGGACCCACAGATACGCAGTATTTT. Translation gives CASSFSGPTDTQYF.

The V and J genes are TRBV30 and TRBJ1-4; D is unclear. V was pared by 0 bases and J by 8 bases, with 4 bases between. The CDR3 has 11 amino acids. CDR1 is GTSNPN and CDR2 is SVGIG in the germline V gene (reference sequence). The CDR3: CAWSVEEKLFF. DNA for the CDR3: TGTGCCTGGAGTGTGGAGGAAAAACTGTTTTTT.

This clonotype appeared many times. The chain is built from TRBV20-1 and TRBJ2-2, with a tentative D call TRBD2 (5 bases). The CDR3 length is 18 residues. Germline CDR1 DFQATT, CDR2 SNEGSKA (reference sequence). Deletions cut 3 bases from V and 1 base from J, with 21 bases between. This chain's CDR3 is CSASSRWGALRNTGELFF. In DNA, the CDR3 is TGCAGTGCTAGTTCTCGATGGGGAGCGTTGAGGAACACCGGGGAGCTGTTTTTT.

This clonotype was observed a single time. The chain uses TRBV27 and TRBJ2-1; a weak D match, TRBD2 (5 bases). V gave up 7 bases and J gave up 10 bases, with 11 bases separating them. This CDR3 has 11 amino acids. Per the germline V gene, CDR1 is MNHEY and CDR2 is SMNVEV (reference sequence). CDR3 loop: CASKRGGEQFF. The CDR3 DNA follows: TGTGCCAGCAAGCGTGGAGGAGAGCAGTTCTTC.